Presented here are 7 T cell receptor beta chains from one specimen sequenced in a study of T cells in localized non-small cell lung cancer. Measured with immunoSEQ multiplex PCR; TCRdb has only the in-frame clones, and not every one. The sample holds 11,000 or so clones, 29% seen once. The sequences come from lung tumor tissue, collected before any cancer treatment. Receptors originate from a man aged 40 to 70 with stage I lung adenocarcinoma.

This clone is termed medium-sized (0.01 to 0.1%). This likely comes from a read error, as the CDR3 has no conserved phenylalanine or tryptophan at its end. Because the CDR3's place on the DNA is in doubt, the DNA is left out and the CDR3 is given as listed by TCRdb. The chain is built from TRBV30 and TRBJ1-1. The CDR3 has 12 residues if both end residues are counted. From germline, CDR1 is GTSNPN and CDR2 SVGIG (reference sequence). CDR3 in amino acids: CAWSVSGGLVSV.

In its sample, this clone was seen a few times. The chain recombines TRBV11-3 with TRBJ1-2; a weak D match, TRBD1 (5 bases). V was clipped by 4 bases and J by 4 bases, with 19 bases between them. Germline CDR1 reads SGHNT; CDR2 reads YENEEA. The CDR3 spans 16 residues. CDR3 sequence: CASSWRWRGAGYGYTF. The CDR3 DNA sequence: TGTGCCAGCAGCTGGAGGTGGCGGGGCGCAGGCTATGGCTACACCTTC.

The chain couples TRBV6-8 to TRBJ1-2, with TRBD1 as a possible D gene (5 bases). CDR1 MNHGY and CDR2 SAAAGT come from the germline V gene. The V end lost 8 bases, the J end lost 0 bases, and 13 bases lay between the germline ends. This CDR3 has 14 amino acids. CDR3 amino acids: CASSDNPANYGYTF. The CDR3 bases are TGTGCCAGCTCGGACAACCCGGCTAACTATGGCTACACCTTC.

This clone has only a few counts. The chain couples TRBV11-3 to TRBJ2-7; 9 bases line up with TRBD1. The length of the CDR3 is 20 residues. Looked up from germline, CDR1 is SGHNT and CDR2 is YENEEA. After removal of 3 bases from V and 1 base from J, the junction contained 19 bases not matched to a gene. The CDR3 region is CASSFGYSDPGQGSSYEQYF. The CDR3 nucleotides are TGTGCCAGCAGCTTCGGTTATTCGGACCCCGGACAGGGGAGTTCCTACGAGCAGTACTTC.

This clone qualifies as large. This chain links TRBV9 with TRBJ2-7; D is unclear. The CDR3 runs 13 residues. Germline V gene data show CDR1 as SGDLS and CDR2 as YYNGEE. Trimming stripped 4 bases from V and 3 bases from J, with 11 bases between. DNA for the CDR3: TGTGCCAGCAGCCCCATGGTTGGCTACGAGCAGTACTTC. It translates to CASSPMVGYEQYF. Drawing the rest from reference TRBV9 and TRBJ2-7, the complete variable domain is DSGVTQTPKHLITATGQRVTLRCSPRSGDLSVYWYQQSLDQGLQFLIQYYNGEERAKGNILERFSAQQFPDLHSELNLSSLELGDSALYFCASSPMVGYEQYFGPGTRLTVT.

CDR3 nucleotides: TGTGCCAGTAGTATTCAGACCGGGACAGGGGCAGATACGCAGTATTTT. Translated, it gives CASSIQTGTGADTQYF. The rearrangement uses TRBV19 and TRBJ2-3; 10 positions match TRBD1. The length of the CDR3 is 16 residues. Germline assignment: CDR1 LNHDA and CDR2 SQIVND (reference sequence). The trim removed 3 bases at V and 4 bases at J, leaving 7 bases unmatched.

This clone was counted only a few times. The chain recombines TRBV18 with TRBJ2-3, with 10 bases aligning to TRBD2. The CDR3 extends over 17 amino acids. Losses at the gene ends were 3 bases for V and 2 bases for J; bases not matched to a gene: 8. Germline CDR1 is KGHSH and CDR2 is LQKENI. CDR3 sequence: CASSPGASGGFTDTQYF. CDR3 DNA: TGTGCCAGCTCACCCGGAGCTAGCGGGGGCTTCACAGATACGCAGTATTTT.